Listed here are 17 T cell receptor beta chains from one sample, sequenced in a study of CD8 T cells in Susac syndrome. An amount of RNA that ranged from roughly 0.5 to 1 ug was reverse transcribed with random hexamers. TCRdb reprocessed the immunoSEQ multiplex PCR reads with MiXCR, giving one entry per CDR3 protein. This sample has 92,000 or so distinct CDR3 sequences, with 95% to 97% found just once. Sequenced sample: CD8+ T cells from PBMCs. The receptors here all came from a human donor with Susac syndrome.

J is TRBJ2-5 and V is TRBV7-2, with TRBD1 identical over 7 bases. The trim removed 1 base at V and 1 base at J, leaving 6 bases unmatched. CDR1 is SGHTA and CDR2 is FQGNSA in the germline V gene. This CDR3 has 16 amino acids. CDR3 bases: TGTGCCAGCAGCTTAGGAACCGCAGGGGGCCAAGAGACCCAGTACTTC. This codes for CASSLGTAGGQETQYF. Using reference TRBV7-2 and TRBJ2-5 for the parts outside the CDR3, the full variable domain is GAGVSQSPSNKVTEKGKDVELRCDPISGHTALYWYRQSLGQGLEFLIYFQGNSAPDKSGLPSDRFSAERTGGSVSTLTIQRTQQEDSAVYLCASSLGTAGGQETQYFGPGTRLLVL.

The V and J genes are TRBV5-6 and TRBJ2-3, with D possibly matching TRBD1 (6 bases). Trimming stripped 1 base from V and 7 bases from J, with 19 bases between. Germline CDR1 is SGHDT and CDR2 is YYEEEE. The CDR3 is 16 amino acids. The CDR3 here is CASSLSGVNHLYTQYF. CDR3 nucleotide sequence: TGTGCCAGCAGCTTGTCAGGGGTCAACCACCTTTATACGCAGTATTTT.

This rearrangement joins TRBV4-3 to TRBJ2-1; 7 positions agree with TRBD2. V trimming: 11 bases; J trimming: 5 bases; junction bases outside the gene matches: 6. CDR3 length equals 12 residues. Germline V gives CDR1 LGHNA, CDR2 YSLEER. The CDR3 reads CASRDYNNEQFF. The CDR3 DNA reads as TGCGCCTCACGGGACTACAACAATGAGCAGTTCTTC.

This chain links TRBV7-9 with TRBJ2-7; D perhaps matches TRBD1 (6 bases). V lost 5 bases, J lost 3 bases, and 11 bases lay in between. Germline loops: CDR1 SEHNR, CDR2 FQNEAQ (reference sequence). The CDR3 contains 13 residues. CDR3 nucleotides: TGTGCCAGCAGCATTGGACAGAGCTACGAGCAGTACTTC. Translating it yields CASSIGQSYEQYF.

The V and J genes are TRBV30 and TRBJ1-2; D unresolved. The CDR3 consists of 15 residues. The germline CDR1 and CDR2 sequences are GTSNPN and SVGIG (reference sequence). The ends were cut back, 0 bases at V and 4 bases at J, with 15 bases in the middle. The CDR3 here is CAWSVGLETRYGYTF. In nucleotides, the CDR3 is TGTGCCTGGAGTGTGGGCCTCGAGACGCGCTATGGCTACACCTTC.

The chain is built from TRBV28 and TRBJ2-3, with 7 bases that match TRBD2. Germline CDR1 and CDR2: MDHEN and SYDVKM. The V gene end was trimmed by 5 bases and the J gene end by 5 bases; junction bases not matched to a gene: 16. This CDR3 has 17 residues. The CDR3 spells CASSLSRLAAGQDTQYF. Written as DNA, the CDR3 is TGTGCCAGCAGTCTAAGTCGGCTAGCGGCCGGGCAAGATACGCAGTATTTT.

The J gene is TRBJ2-5, the V gene TRBV5-1; 10 bases fit TRBD2. Germline V gene data show CDR1 as SGHRS and CDR2 as YFSETQ. The CDR3 has 15 amino acids. The V segment lost 0 bases and the J segment 1 base; nucleotides outside the gene matches: 0. The CDR3 nucleotides read TGCGCCAGCAGCTTGGGGACTAGCGGCCAAGAGACCCAGTACTTC. This codes for CASSLGTSGQETQYF.

This chain uses TRBV12-3 or TRBV12-4 with TRBJ2-5, with a weak D call TRBD2 (5 bases). The CDR3 has 14 residues. The V end was cut by 1 base, the J end by 5 bases, with 11 bases between. The CDR3 sequence: CASSLGRRGETQYF. The DNA of the CDR3 is TGTGCCAGCAGTTTAGGTCGGAGAGGGGAGACCCAGTACTTC.

This clonotype was observed a single time. The rearrangement uses TRBV6-1 and TRBJ2-5, with 8 bases identical to TRBD2. CDR3 length equals 16 residues. Germline-derived CDR1 and CDR2 are MNHNS and SASEGT. Germline trimming cut 4 bases from V and 0 bases from J; bases unmatched to any gene: 7. This CDR3 reads CASSAGGGLHQETQYF. CDR3 coding DNA: TGTGCCAGCAGTGCAGGCGGGGGGCTCCACCAAGAGACCCAGTACTTC.

This chain connects TRBV12-3 or TRBV12-4 to TRBJ1-1; D remains unclear. The length of the CDR3 is 12 residues. Trimming took 7 bases from V and 6 from J, leaving 12 bases between them. In DNA, the CDR3 is TGTGCCAGCATTGAGGGTATGTCTGAAGCTTTCTTT. Protein: CASIEGMSEAFF.

The chain is built from TRBV20-1 and TRBJ2-1, with 8 bases identical to TRBD2. V lost 1 base, J lost 3 bases, and 11 bases stayed unmatched. This CDR3 spans 17 amino acids. The germline gives CDR1 DFQATT, CDR2 SNEGSKA (reference sequence). CDR3 sequence (DNA): TGCAGTGCTAGAGGCGCGGGGGGCGACGGCTTCTACAATGAGCAGTTCTTC. It yields the protein CSARGAGGDGFYNEQFF.

This rearrangement joins TRBV20-1 to TRBJ2-7; 13 positions match TRBD2. Germline V CDR1 and CDR2: DFQATT, SNEGSKA (reference sequence). The length of the CDR3 is 17 residues. V was pared by 6 bases and J by 6 bases, with 17 bases of the junction left unmatched. The CDR3: CSARAGTSGVRVGEQYF. The CDR3 nucleotides read TGCAGTGCCCGCGCCGGGACTAGCGGGGTTAGGGTCGGCGAGCAGTACTTC.

This sequence joins TRBV7-2 and TRBJ2-3; D not certain. Germline CDR1 SGHTA, CDR2 FQGNSA. CDR3 size: 12 residues. V lost 4 bases to trimming and J lost 2 bases, with 4 bases between them. Written as DNA, the CDR3 is TGTGCCAGCAGCTCGTACACAGATACGCAGTATTTT. It codes for CASSSYTDTQYF.

This sequence joins TRBV24-1 and TRBJ1-5, with 11 bases matching TRBD1. With 2 bases clipped from V and 5 bases from J, the junction kept 1 base outside the gene matches. Looked up from germline, CDR1 is KGHDR and CDR2 is SFDVKD. This CDR3 has 15 amino acids. CDR3 protein: CATSDWGQGDQPQHF. The CDR3 DNA is TGTGCCACCAGTGATTGGGGACAGGGGGATCAGCCCCAGCATTTT.

The rearrangement uses TRBV20-1 and TRBJ2-7; D may be TRBD2 (5 bases). The germline V gene encodes CDR1 DFQATT and CDR2 SNEGSKA (reference sequence). The CDR3 contains 14 residues. V gave up 0 bases and J gave up 6 bases, with 15 bases separating them. The CDR3 nucleotides are TGCAGTGCTAGAGAGTTTTTTGGACTGACCGAGCAGTACTTC. This translates into CSAREFFGLTEQYF.

The V and J genes are TRBV13 and TRBJ2-3; D is unclear. The V end was cut by 5 bases, the J end by 1 base, with 7 bases between. CDR3 length: 13 residues. Germline assignment: CDR1 PRHDT and CDR2 FYEKMQ (reference sequence). CDR3 region: CASSLYGTDTQYF. Here the CDR3 DNA reads TGTGCCAGCAGCCTCTACGGCACAGATACGCAGTATTTT.

This clonotype was seen once. CDR3 sequence (DNA): TGCAGCGTTGAACTCCGGAGCAATGAGCAGTTCTTC. Encoded protein: CSVELRSNEQFF. The rearrangement links TRBV29-1 to TRBJ2-1; no definite D call. The CDR3 has 12 residues. Germline loops: CDR1 SQVTM, CDR2 ANQGSEA. The V gene lost 2 bases and the J gene lost 6 bases, with 8 bases spanning the gap.